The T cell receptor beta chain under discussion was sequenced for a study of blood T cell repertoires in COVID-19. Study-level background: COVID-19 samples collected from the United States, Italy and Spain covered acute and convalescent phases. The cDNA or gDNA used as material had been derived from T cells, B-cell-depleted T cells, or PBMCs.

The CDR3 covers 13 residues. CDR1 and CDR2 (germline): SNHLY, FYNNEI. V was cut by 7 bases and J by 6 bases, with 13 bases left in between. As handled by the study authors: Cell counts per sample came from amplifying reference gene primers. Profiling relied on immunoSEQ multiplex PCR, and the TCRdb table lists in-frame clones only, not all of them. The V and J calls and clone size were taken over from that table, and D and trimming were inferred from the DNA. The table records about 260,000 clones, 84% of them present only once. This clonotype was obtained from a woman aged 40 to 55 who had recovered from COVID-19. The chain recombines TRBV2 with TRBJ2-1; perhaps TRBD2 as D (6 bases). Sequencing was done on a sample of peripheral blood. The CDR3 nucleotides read TGTGCCAGCAAGGTAACTAGCAGCAATGAGCAGTTCTTC. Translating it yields CASKVTSSNEQFF.